The entry below gives a single T cell receptor beta chain sequence along with its context. This sample is part of a study of blood T cell repertoires in COVID-19. The method was immunoSEQ multiplex PCR; TCRdb's version includes in-frame clones alone and lacks a portion of them. The sample gives 300,000 or so clones, about 82% of which show up once; around 1.5% is in the top ten. The source material was peripheral blood. The source of this sequence is a woman aged 45-60 years with acute or convalescent COVID-19.

Here the CDR3 reads CASSFGQAGDTQYF. DNA for the CDR3: TGCGCCAGCAGCTTCGGACAGGCGGGGGATACGCAGTATTTT. The gene calls are TRBV5-1 and TRBJ2-3, with D maybe TRBD1 (7 bases). Looked up from germline, CDR1 is SGHRS and CDR2 is YFSETQ. V was pared by 2 bases and J by 6 bases, with 13 bases between. This CDR3 is 14 amino acids long. Drawing the rest from reference TRBV5-1 and TRBJ2-3, the complete variable domain is KAGVTQTPRYLIKTRGQQVTLSCSPISGHRSVSWYQQTPGQGLQFLFEYFSETQRNKGNFPGRFSGRQFSNSRSEMNVSTLELGDSALYLCASSFGQAGDTQYFGPGTRLTVL.